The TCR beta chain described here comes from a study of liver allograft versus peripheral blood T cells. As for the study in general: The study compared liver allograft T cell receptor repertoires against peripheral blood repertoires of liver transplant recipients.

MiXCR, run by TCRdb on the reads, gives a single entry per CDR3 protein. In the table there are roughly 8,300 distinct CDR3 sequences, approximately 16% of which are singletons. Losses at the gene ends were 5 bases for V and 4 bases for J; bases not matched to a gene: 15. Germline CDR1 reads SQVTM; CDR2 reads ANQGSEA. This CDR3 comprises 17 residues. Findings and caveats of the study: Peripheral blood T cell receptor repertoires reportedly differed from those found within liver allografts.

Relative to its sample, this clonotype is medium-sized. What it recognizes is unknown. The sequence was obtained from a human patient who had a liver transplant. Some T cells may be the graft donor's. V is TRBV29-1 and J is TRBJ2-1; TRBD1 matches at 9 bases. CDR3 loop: CSVPGQGSGMAYNEQFF. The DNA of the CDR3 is TGCAGCGTTCCGGGACAGGGAAGCGGGATGGCGTACAATGAGCAGTTCTTC.